This T cell receptor beta chain was recovered during a study of T cells in Graves' hyperthyroidism and ophthalmopathy. Study-level points and caveats: Before onset, ophthalmopathy was predicted by the model a median around 6 months earlier.

Amplified regions were TCR beta CDR3 sequences from RNA transcripts. First-round RT-PCR of the TCR CDR3 relied on the HTBI primer set. A single record per CDR3 protein comes from TCRdb applying MiXCR to the multiplex PCR reads. Of 730,000 or so distinct CDR3 sequences listed, 15% to 20% are singletons. Looked up from germline, CDR1 is MNHNS and CDR2 is SASEGT. The CDR3 is 17 amino acids. V was clipped by 7 bases and J by 4 bases; unmatched bases: 14. At least ten counts were recorded for this clonotype. Its antigen remains unidentified. Sequenced: blood. This chain joins TRBV6-1 and TRBJ2-1; 9 bases match TRBD1. The receptor's source is a woman aged 50 to 60 with Graves' hyperthyroidism that later progressed to Graves' ophthalmopathy. The CDR3 is CASMRQGVTDRYNEQFF. The DNA for the CDR3 is TGTGCCAGCATGCGACAGGGGGTTACAGATCGTTACAATGAGCAGTTCTTC.